This T cell receptor (beta chain) was identified during a study of blood T cell repertoires in COVID-19. Some clones are missing from TCRdb's copy, which holds only in-frame ones; the method was immunoSEQ multiplex PCR. The table shows a few hundred thousand clones, with nearly 90% occurring only once. The germline gives CDR1 SGDLS, CDR2 YYNGEE. This CDR3 comprises 16 residues. Trimming took off 2 bases at V and 8 bases at J, with 19 bases between the two ends. The sequence was obtained from a woman aged 60-70 years with COVID-19, enrolled during active disease. What was sequenced was peripheral blood. The V and J genes are TRBV9 and TRBJ1-4; TRBD1 might be the D (6 bases). This chain's CDR3 is CASSVGRGGQREKLFF. The CDR3, as DNA: TGTGCCAGCAGCGTCGGACGGGGGGGCCAGAGGGAAAAACTGTTTTTT.